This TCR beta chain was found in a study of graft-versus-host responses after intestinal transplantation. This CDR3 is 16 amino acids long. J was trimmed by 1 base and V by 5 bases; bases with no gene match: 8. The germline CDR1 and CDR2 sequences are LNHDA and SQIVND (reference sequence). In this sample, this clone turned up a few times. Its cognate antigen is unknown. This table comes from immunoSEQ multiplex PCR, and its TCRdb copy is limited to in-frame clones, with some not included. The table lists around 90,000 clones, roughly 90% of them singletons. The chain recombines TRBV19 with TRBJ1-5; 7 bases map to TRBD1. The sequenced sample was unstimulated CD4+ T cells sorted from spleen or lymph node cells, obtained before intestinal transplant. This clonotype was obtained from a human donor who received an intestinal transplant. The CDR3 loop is CASSPQGVRSNQPQHF. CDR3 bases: TGTGCCAGTAGTCCCCAGGGGGTTCGGAGCAATCAGCCCCAGCATTTT.